This T cell receptor beta chain was captured by sequencing in a study of shared clonotypes between healthy human individuals. Method: immunoSEQ multiplex PCR; TCRdb's copy keeps in-frame clones and lacks some. The data contain about 960,000 clones, 76% of them singletons. This clone has more than one count but fewer than ten. The specimen was memory CD4+ T cells sorted from blood. The subset: CD45RA-negative fraction. This clonotype was sampled from a man in his late teens or twenties in good health.

The CDR3 here is CAISGDSGYTF. The CDR3 DNA reads as TGTGCCATATCAGGAGACTCTGGCTACACCTTC. The rearrangement links TRBV10-3 to TRBJ1-2; no definite D call. Per the germline V gene, CDR1 is ENHRY and CDR2 is SYGVKD. This CDR3 has 11 residues. V was pared by 9 bases and J by 7 bases, with 12 bases between.